This TCR beta chain was profiled in a study of T cell repertoires in cytomegalovirus infection. Background on the study: As its CMV epitopes, the study selected recently identified HLA-C-restricted and well-studied HLA-B-restricted targets. TCR beta signatures that were public indicated CMV infection and matching HLA type.

Details on this clonotype: Its antigen is undetermined.

This CDR3 has 15 residues. Germline V gene data show CDR1 as LNHDA and CDR2 as SQIVND (reference sequence). With 5 bases removed from V and 0 bases from J, the gap between germline ends came to 11 bases. TCRdb processed the reads anew with MiXCR; each CDR3 protein has one entry. This table holds 450,000 to 650,000 distinct CDR3 sequences, around two fifths found once. Study observations and caveats: In two of eight donors, the top clonotype was HLA-C-restricted CMV-specific. Using cumulative public TCR beta family frequency, the authors identified those who carried CMV together with the relevant HLA.

V and J are TRBV19 and TRBJ1-3, with unresolved D. This TCR derives from a human donor in good health (CMV status not recorded). Some clones in this sample may be carry-over from other donors' samples. The specimen was cultured PBMCs, collected from culture after CMV antigen stimulation. CDR3 coding DNA: TGTGCCAGTAGTGACCGCCCGGGCTCTGGAAACACCATATATTTT. This encodes CASSDRPGSGNTIYF.